The 9 T cell receptor beta chains in this list originate from one sample, sequenced in a study of regulatory T cells in long-lasting Graves disease. Noted time point: newly diagnosed GD, antithyroid drugs for less than 3 months. PBMC RNA was the source of the TCR library. The authors built TCR beta libraries using iRepertoire HTBI primers and Arm-PCR of CDR3 regions. TCRdb re-derived calls from the multiplex PCR reads in MiXCR, one entry per CDR3 protein. Here the sample spans about 470,000 distinct CDR3 sequences, about 15% being singletons. These data were also filed under a second study, of T cells in Graves' hyperthyroidism and ophthalmopathy.

Sample: peripheral blood mononuclear cells (PBMCs), taken at new diagnosis, from a patient treated with antithyroid drugs. The receptors stem from a woman in her thirties with Graves disease.

This clonotype was recorded at least ten times. The chain is built from TRBV3-1 and TRBJ2-1, with TRBD2 matching 9 bases. The J call may be incorrect, as the DNA end agrees better with TRBJ2-5. The CDR3 loop spans 14 amino acids. The V gene's germline CDR1 is LGHDT and CDR2 YNNKEL (reference sequence). The CDR3 region is CASSQGSGGETQYF. CDR3 coding DNA: TGTGCCAGCAGCCAAGGTAGCGGGGGAGAGACCCAGTACTTC.

This clonotype was seen many times. This chain connects TRBV6-2 or TRBV6-3 to TRBJ2-7; no clear D gene. V was clipped by 5 bases and J by 2 bases, with 7 bases between them. CDR3 length: 12 amino acids. CDR1 MNHEY and CDR2 SVGEGT come from the germline V gene. The CDR3 is CASSNTPYEQYF. The CDR3 DNA is TGTGCCAGCAGTAACACCCCCTACGAGCAGTACTTC.

The chain recombines TRBV7-6 with TRBJ2-2, with TRBD1 identical over 7 bases. CDR3 length: 15 residues. Germline CDR1 and CDR2: SGHVS and FNYEAQ. V shed 3 bases, J shed 7 bases, and the junction held 8 bases outside the gene matches. The CDR3 DNA reads as TGTGCCAGCAGCTTGTCCAGGGGGAGTATCGGGGAGCTGTTTTTT. It yields the protein CASSLSRGSIGELFF. The full variable domain, in which reference TRBV7-6 and TRBJ2-2 provide the parts outside the CDR3, is GAGVSQSPRYKVTKRGQDVALRCDPISGHVSLYWYRQALGQGPEFLTYFNYEAQQDKSGLPNDRFSAERPEGSISTLTIQRTEQRDSAMYRCASSLSRGSIGELFFGEGSRLTVL.

The chain combines TRBV5-1 with TRBJ2-5; 13 bases fit TRBD2. Germline CDR1 and CDR2: SGHRS and YFSETQ. V dropped 4 bases and J dropped 5; count of bases not matched to a gene: 5. This CDR3 is built from 15 residues. DNA for the CDR3: TGCGCCAGCAGCCAGGGACTAGCGGGACTGGAGACCCAGTACTTC. The encoded protein is CASSQGLAGLETQYF. Combining the CDR3 with reference TRBV5-1 and TRBJ2-5 gives the whole variable domain KAGVTQTPRYLIKTRGQQVTLSCSPISGHRSVSWYQQTPGQGLQFLFEYFSETQRNKGNFPGRFSGRQFSNSRSEMNVSTLELGDSALYLCASSQGLAGLETQYFGPGTRLLVL.

This clonotype was found many times. The chain is built from TRBV12-3 or TRBV12-4 and TRBJ1-1; unclear D gene. The V end was cut by 1 base, the J end by 0 bases, with 9 bases between. The CDR3 runs to 15 residues. For the CDR3, the DNA is TGTGCCAGCAGTTTAGTGTCGTCAATGAACACTGAAGCTTTCTTT. Translating it yields CASSLVSSMNTEAFF.

At least ten counts were recorded for this clonotype. This chain joins TRBV18 and TRBJ2-3; 7 nucleotides line up with TRBD1. After removal of 3 bases from V and 2 bases from J, the junction contained 5 bases not matched to a gene. The CDR3 length is 15 residues. CDR1 is KGHSH, CDR2 LQKENI, per germline. As DNA, the CDR3 is TGTGCCAGCTCACCGGGACAGTTCCACACAGATACGCAGTATTTT. This sequence encodes CASSPGQFHTDTQYF.

This clonotype was seen at least ten times. The chain links TRBV27 to TRBJ2-7; D is perhaps TRBD2 (5 bases). This CDR3 contains 14 residues. Germline CDR1 MNHEY, CDR2 SMNVEV (reference sequence). V was cut by 5 bases and J by 4 bases, with 15 bases left in between. The CDR3 nucleotides are TGTGCCAGCAGTCTCCTCGGGGAAGCGTACGAGCAGTACTTC. It encodes CASSLLGEAYEQYF.

This clonotype was detected many times. DNA of the CDR3: TGTGCCAGCAGTACGACACAGGACAATGAGCAGTTCTTC. This sequence encodes CASSTTQDNEQFF. The gene calls are TRBV6-1 and TRBJ2-1; perhaps TRBD1 as D (5 bases). This CDR3 is 13 amino acids long. The V gene's germline CDR1 is MNHNS and CDR2 SASEGT. Trimming stripped 5 bases from V and 5 bases from J, with 10 bases between.

This clonotype was seen only a few times. The V gene is TRBV27, the J gene TRBJ1-2; D might be TRBD1 (6 bases). The V gene's germline CDR1 is MNHEY and CDR2 SMNVEV (reference sequence). Deletions cut 4 bases from V and 4 bases from J, with 25 bases between. This CDR3 comprises 18 residues. CDR3 in amino acids: CASSSTGPIFPGVYGYTF. The DNA for the CDR3 is TGTGCCAGCAGTTCGACAGGACCGATTTTCCCGGGGGTCTATGGCTACACCTTC.